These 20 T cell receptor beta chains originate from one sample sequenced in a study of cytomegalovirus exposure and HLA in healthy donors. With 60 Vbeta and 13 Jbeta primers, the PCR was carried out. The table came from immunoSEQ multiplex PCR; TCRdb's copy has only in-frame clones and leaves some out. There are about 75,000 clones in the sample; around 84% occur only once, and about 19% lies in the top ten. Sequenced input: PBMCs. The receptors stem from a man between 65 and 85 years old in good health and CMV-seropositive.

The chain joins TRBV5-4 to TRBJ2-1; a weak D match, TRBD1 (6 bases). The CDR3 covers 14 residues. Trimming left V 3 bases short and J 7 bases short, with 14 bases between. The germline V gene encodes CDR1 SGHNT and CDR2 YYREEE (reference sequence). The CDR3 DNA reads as TGTGCCAGCAGCTCGCGGACAGATTTGAATGAGCAGTTCTTC. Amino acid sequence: CASSSRTDLNEQFF.

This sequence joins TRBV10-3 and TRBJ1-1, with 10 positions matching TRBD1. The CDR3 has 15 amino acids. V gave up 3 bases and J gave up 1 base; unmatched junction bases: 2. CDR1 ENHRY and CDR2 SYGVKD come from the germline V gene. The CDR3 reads CAISDRTGGNTEAFF. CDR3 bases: TGTGCCATCAGTGACCGGACAGGGGGGAACACTGAAGCTTTCTTT.

The CDR3 DNA reads as TGTGCCAGCAGCTTATTCGACAGGGAGACTGAAGCTTTCTTT. It specifies CASSLFDRETEAFF. The rearrangement uses TRBV7-9 and TRBJ1-1, with 7 bases lining up with TRBD1. Trimming at V came to 2 bases and at J to 5 bases, leaving 5 bases not matched to a gene. The CDR3 is 14 residues long. Germline V gives CDR1 SEHNR, CDR2 FQNEAQ (reference sequence).

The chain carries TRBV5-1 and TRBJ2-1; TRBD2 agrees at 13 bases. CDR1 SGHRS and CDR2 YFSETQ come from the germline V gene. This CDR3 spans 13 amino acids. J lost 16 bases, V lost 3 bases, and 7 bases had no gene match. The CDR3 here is CASSSATSGGDFF. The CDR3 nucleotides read TGCGCCAGCAGCTCCGCAACTAGCGGGGGGGATTTCTTC. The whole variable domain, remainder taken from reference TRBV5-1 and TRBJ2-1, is KAGVTQTPRYLIKTRGQQVTLSCSPISGHRSVSWYQQTPGQGLQFLFEYFSETQRNKGNFPGRFSGRQFSNSRSEMNVSTLELGDSALYLCASSSATSGGDFFGPGTRLTVL.

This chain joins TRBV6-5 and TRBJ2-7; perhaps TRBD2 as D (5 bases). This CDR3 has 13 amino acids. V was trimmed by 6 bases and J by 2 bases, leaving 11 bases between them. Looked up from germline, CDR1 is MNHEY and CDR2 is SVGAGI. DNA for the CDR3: TGTGCCAGCAGAAAAGAGGGTACCTACGAGCAGTACTTC. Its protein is CASRKEGTYEQYF.

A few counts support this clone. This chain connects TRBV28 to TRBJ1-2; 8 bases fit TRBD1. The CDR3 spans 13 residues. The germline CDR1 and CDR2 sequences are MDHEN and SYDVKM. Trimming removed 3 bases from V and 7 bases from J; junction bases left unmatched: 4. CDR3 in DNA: TGTGCCAGCAGTTTGGACAGGGTTGGTGGCTACACCTTC. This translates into CASSLDRVGGYTF.

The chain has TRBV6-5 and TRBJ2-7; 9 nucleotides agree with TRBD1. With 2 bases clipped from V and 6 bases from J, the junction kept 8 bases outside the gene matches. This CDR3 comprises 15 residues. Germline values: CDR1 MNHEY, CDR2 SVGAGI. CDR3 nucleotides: TGTGCCAGCAGTTACGGGGGACAGGGAAGCGGCGAGCAGTACTTC. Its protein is CASSYGGQGSGEQYF.

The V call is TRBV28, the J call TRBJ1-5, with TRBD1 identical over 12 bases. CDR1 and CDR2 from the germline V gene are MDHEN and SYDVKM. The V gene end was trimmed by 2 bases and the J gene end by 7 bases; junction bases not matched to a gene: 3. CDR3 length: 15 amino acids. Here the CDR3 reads CASSLGTGGGQPQHF. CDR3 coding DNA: TGTGCCAGCAGTTTAGGGACAGGGGGCGGACAGCCCCAGCATTTT.

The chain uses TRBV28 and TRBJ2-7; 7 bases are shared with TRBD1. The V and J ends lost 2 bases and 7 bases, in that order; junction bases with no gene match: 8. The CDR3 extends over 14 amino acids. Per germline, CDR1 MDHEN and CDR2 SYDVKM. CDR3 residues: CASSLTGEFNEQYF. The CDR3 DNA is TGTGCCAGCAGTTTAACAGGGGAGTTTAATGAGCAGTACTTC. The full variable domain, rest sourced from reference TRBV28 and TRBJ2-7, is DVKVTQSSRYLVKRTGEKVFLECVQDMDHENMFWYRQDPGLGLRLIYFSYDVKMKEKGDIPEGYSVSREKKERFSLILESASTNQTSMYLCASSLTGEFNEQYFGPGTRLTVT.

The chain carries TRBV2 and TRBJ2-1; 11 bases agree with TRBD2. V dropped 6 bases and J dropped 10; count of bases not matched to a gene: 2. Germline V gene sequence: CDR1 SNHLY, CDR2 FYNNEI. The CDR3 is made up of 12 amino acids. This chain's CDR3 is CASSRLAGEQFF. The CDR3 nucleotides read TGTGCCAGCAGCCGACTAGCGGGGGAGCAGTTCTTC. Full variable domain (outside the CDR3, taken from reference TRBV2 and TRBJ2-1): EPEVTQTPSHQVTQMGQEVILRCVPISNHLYFYWYRQILGQKVEFLVSFYNNEISEKSEIFDDQFSVERPDGSNFTLKIRSTKLEDSAMYFCASSRLAGEQFFGPGTRLTVL.

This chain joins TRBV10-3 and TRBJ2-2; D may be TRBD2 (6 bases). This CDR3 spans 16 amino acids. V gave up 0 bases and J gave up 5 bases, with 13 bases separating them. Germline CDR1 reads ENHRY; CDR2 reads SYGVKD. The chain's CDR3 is CAISESNGGRTGELFF. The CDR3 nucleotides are TGTGCCATCAGTGAGTCGAACGGGGGTCGGACCGGGGAGCTGTTTTTT.

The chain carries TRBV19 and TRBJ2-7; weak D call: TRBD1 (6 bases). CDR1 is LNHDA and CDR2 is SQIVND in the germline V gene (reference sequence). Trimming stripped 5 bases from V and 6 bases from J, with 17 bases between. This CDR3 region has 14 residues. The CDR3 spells CASSLLQGWSEQYF. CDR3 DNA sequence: TGTGCCAGTAGTCTTCTACAGGGATGGTCCGAGCAGTACTTC. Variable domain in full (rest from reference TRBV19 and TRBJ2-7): DGGITQSPKYLFRKEGQNVTLSCEQNLNHDAMYWYRQDPGQGLRLIYYSQIVNDFQKGDIAEGYSVSREKKESFPLTVTSAQKNPTAFYLCASSLLQGWSEQYFGPGTRLTVT.

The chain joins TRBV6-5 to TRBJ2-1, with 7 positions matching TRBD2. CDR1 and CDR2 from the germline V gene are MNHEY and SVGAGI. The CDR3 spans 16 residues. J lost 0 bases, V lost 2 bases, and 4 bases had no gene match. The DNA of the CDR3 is TGTGCCAGCAGTTACGGCGGGAGCCTCTCCTACAATGAGCAGTTCTTC. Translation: CASSYGGSLSYNEQFF.

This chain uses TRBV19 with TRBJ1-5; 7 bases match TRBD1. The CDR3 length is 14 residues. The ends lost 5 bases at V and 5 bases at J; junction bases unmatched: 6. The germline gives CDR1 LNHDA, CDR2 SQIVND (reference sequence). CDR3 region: CASSRTGSYQPQHF. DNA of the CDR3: TGTGCCAGTAGTCGGACAGGTAGTTATCAGCCCCAGCATTTT. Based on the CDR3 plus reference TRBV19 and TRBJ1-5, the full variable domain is DGGITQSPKYLFRKEGQNVTLSCEQNLNHDAMYWYRQDPGQGLRLIYYSQIVNDFQKGDIAEGYSVSREKKESFPLTVTSAQKNPTAFYLCASSRTGSYQPQHFGDGTRLSIL.

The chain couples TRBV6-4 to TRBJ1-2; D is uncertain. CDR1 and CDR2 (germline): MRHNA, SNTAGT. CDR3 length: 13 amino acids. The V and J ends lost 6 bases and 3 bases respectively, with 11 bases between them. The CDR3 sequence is CASSPEGDYGYTF. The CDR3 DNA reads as TGTGCCAGCAGCCCGGAGGGAGACTATGGCTACACCTTC.

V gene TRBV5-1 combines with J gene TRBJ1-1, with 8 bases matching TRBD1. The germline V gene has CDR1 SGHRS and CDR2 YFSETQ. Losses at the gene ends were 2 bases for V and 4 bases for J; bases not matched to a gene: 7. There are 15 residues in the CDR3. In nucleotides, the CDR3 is TGCGCCAGCAGCTTCTCAGGGGGCATCGGCACTGAAGCTTTCTTT. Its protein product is CASSFSGGIGTEAFF. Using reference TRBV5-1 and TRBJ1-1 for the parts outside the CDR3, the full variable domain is KAGVTQTPRYLIKTRGQQVTLSCSPISGHRSVSWYQQTPGQGLQFLFEYFSETQRNKGNFPGRFSGRQFSNSRSEMNVSTLELGDSALYLCASSFSGGIGTEAFFGQGTRLTVV.

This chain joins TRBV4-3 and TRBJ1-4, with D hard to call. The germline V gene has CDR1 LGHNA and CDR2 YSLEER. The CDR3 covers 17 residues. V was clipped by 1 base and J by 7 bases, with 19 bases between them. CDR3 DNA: TGCGCCAGCAGCCAAGTTGCCGCCGGGCTCGAGGGTGAAAAACTGTTTTTT. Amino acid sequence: CASSQVAAGLEGEKLFF.

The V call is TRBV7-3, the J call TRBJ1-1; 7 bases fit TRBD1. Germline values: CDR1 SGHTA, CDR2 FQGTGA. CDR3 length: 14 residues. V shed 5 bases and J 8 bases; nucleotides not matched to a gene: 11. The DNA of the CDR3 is TGTGCCAGCAGCCCCACAGGGGCTCAACCGGAAGCTTTCTTT. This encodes CASSPTGAQPEAFF.

In DNA, the CDR3 is TGTGCCAGCAGTCAACAGGGGACGGGCACTGAAGCTTTCTTT. Protein sequence: CASSQQGTGTEAFF. This sequence joins TRBV2 and TRBJ1-1; 7 bases match TRBD1. The V segment lost 5 bases and the J segment 4 bases; nucleotides outside the gene matches: 7. From germline, CDR1 is SNHLY and CDR2 FYNNEI. The CDR3 runs to 14 residues.

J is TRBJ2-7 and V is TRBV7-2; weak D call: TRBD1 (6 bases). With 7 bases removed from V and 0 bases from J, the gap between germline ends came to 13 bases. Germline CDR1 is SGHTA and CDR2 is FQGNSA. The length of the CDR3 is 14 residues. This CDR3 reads CASTPTGVSYEQYF. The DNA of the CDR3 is TGTGCCAGCACACCGACAGGTGTCTCCTACGAGCAGTACTTC. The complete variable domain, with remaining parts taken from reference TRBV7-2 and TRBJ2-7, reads GAGVSQSPSNKVTEKGKDVELRCDPISGHTALYWYRQSLGQGLEFLIYFQGNSAPDKSGLPSDRFSAERTGGSVSTLTIQRTQQEDSAVYLCASTPTGVSYEQYFGPGTRLTVT.